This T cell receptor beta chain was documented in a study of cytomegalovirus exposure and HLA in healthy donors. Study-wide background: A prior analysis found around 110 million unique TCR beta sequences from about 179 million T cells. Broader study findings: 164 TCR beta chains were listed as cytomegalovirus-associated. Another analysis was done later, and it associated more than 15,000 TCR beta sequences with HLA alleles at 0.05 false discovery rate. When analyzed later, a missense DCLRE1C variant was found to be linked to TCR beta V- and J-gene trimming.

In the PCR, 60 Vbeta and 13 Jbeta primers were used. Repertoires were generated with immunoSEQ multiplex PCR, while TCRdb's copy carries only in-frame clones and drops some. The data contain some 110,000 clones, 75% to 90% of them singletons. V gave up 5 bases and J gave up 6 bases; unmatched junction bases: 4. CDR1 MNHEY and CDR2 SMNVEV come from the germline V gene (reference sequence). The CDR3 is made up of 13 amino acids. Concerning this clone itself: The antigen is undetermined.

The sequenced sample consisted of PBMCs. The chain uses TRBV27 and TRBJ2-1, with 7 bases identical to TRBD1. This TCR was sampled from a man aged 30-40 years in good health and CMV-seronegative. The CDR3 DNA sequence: TGTGCCAGCAGTCCCTGGACAGGCAATGAGCAGTTCTTC. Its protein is CASSPWTGNEQFF.